The clone carrying this T cell receptor beta chain was picked up many times. The CDR3 sequence is 18 residues long. Germline lookup yields CDR1 SGHRS and CDR2 YFSETQ. Trimming pared 0 bases from V and 6 bases from J, leaving 22 bases between. A library of TCRbeta sequences, prepared with unique molecular identifiers, was generated. TCRdb recomputed calls from the PCR reads with MiXCR, one row per CDR3 protein. There are just over 200,000 distinct CDR3 sequences in the sample; roughly 8.1% occur only once, and approximately 40% lies in the top ten. This sample was included in a study of T-cell reconstitution after alpha-beta-depleted transplantation in children.

This receptor was taken from a male patient aged 2 to 9 who had a stem cell transplant for acute myeloid leukemia, so the T cells may come from the graft donor. Sample: PBMCs, mostly from graft donor cells, taken 360 days after TCRalphabeta/CD19-depleted stem cell transplant. The chain has TRBV5-1 and TRBJ2-1, with D possibly matching TRBD2 (5 bases). The CDR3 DNA reads TGCGCCAGCAGCTTGGATTACGAGGGCCGAGTCGTACTCAATGAGCAGTTCTTC. Translating it yields CASSLDYEGRVVLNEQFF.